Shown below are 8 T cell receptor beta chains from a single sample sequenced in a study of Graves' ophthalmopathy and Graves' hyperthyroidism. Beta-chain TCR CDR3 regions were amplified from RNA transcripts. An initial RT-PCR round employing HTBI primers preceded a second-round multiplex PCR. TCRdb ran MiXCR on the multiplex PCR reads and lists one entry per CDR3 protein. The table shows 20,000 to 25,000 distinct CDR3 sequences, with nearly 50% occurring only once. Sequencing input: peripheral blood. Receptors were obtained from an adult woman with stable Graves' hyperthyroidism.

This clonotype is medium-sized. The gene calls are TRBV9 and TRBJ2-5, with D possibly being TRBD2 (6 bases). Germline V gene lookup returns CDR1 SGDLS and CDR2 YYNGEE. Trimming left V 0 bases short and J 5 bases short, with 14 bases between. This CDR3 is 15 amino acids long. The CDR3: CASSVEGGALETQYF. For the CDR3, the DNA is TGTGCCAGCAGCGTAGAGGGCGGGGCCCTGGAGACCCAGTACTTC.

This clonotype was recorded at least ten times. The chain couples TRBV5-6 to TRBJ2-7, with 9 bases identical to TRBD1. Germline CDR1 SGHDT, CDR2 YYEEEE. The junction had 6 bases not matched to a gene; V was cut back by 4 bases and J by 1 base. The CDR3 is 15 amino acids. CDR3 residues: CASSAPGTGSYEQYF. The CDR3 DNA sequence: TGTGCCAGCAGCGCGCCCGGGACAGGGTCCTACGAGCAGTACTTC.

The CDR3 DNA reads TGTGCCAGCATCCTGTTCTCAGGACGAGAGACCCAGTACTTC. It specifies CASILFSGRETQYF. The V call is TRBV11-2, the J call TRBJ2-5; D is unclear. This CDR3 region has 14 residues. Trimming removed 7 bases at V and 4 bases at J, with 16 bases between. Germline V gene data show CDR1 as SGHAT and CDR2 as FQNNGV.

Remarks on this clonotype: Likely a read error: the CDR3 ends without its conserved phenylalanine or tryptophan. The chain combines TRBV7-8 with TRBJ2-1; 8 bases align to TRBD2. In germline, CDR1 is SGHVS, CDR2 FQNEAQ. Trimming took 5 bases from V and 9 from J; bases not matched to a gene: 12. This CDR3 has 15 residues. CDR3 DNA sequence: TGTGCCAGCAGCGAGGGACTAGTGGGAGGCGGTGAGCAGTTCATC. Its translation is CASSEGLVGGGEQFI.

This clonotype was seen just once. J is TRBJ2-2 and V is TRBV20-1; D perhaps matches TRBD2 (6 bases). With 6 bases removed from V and 4 bases from J, the gap between germline ends came to 24 bases. The V gene's germline CDR1 is DFQATT and CDR2 SNEGSKA (reference sequence). The CDR3 is 17 residues long. For the CDR3, the DNA is TGCAGTGCCAGCAGGGACGGCGGGGAATGGGTCACCGGGGAGCTGTTTTTT. Amino acids: CSASRDGGEWVTGELFF.

This clonotype is deemed medium-sized. The chain is built from TRBV2 and TRBJ2-3, with 11 bases identical to TRBD2. The germline V gene encodes CDR1 SNHLY and CDR2 FYNNEI. V gave up 7 bases and J gave up 5 bases; unmatched junction bases: 8. The CDR3 length is 15 residues. The CDR3 region has the DNA TGTGCCAGCAACCCTAGCGGGAGGCCTCAAGATACGCAGTATTTT. Amino acid sequence: CASNPSGRPQDTQYF.

This clonotype was detected many times. V and J are TRBV12-3 or TRBV12-4 and TRBJ1-3; D may be TRBD1 (6 bases). The CDR3 sequence is 16 residues long. V was trimmed by 3 bases and J by 0 bases, leaving 12 bases between them. The CDR3: CASSFWGGPSGNTIYF. DNA for the CDR3: TGTGCCAGCAGTTTTTGGGGGGGCCCCTCTGGAAACACCATATATTTT.

This clonotype was found many times. Possible read error: a much larger clone is one base away. The rearrangement links TRBV19 to TRBJ2-6; either TRBD1 or TRBD2 may supply D (6 bases each). This CDR3 is 14 amino acids long. Per the germline V gene, CDR1 is LNHDA and CDR2 is SQIVND (reference sequence). Here the CDR3 reads CASRWGAGANALTF. The CDR3, as DNA: TGTGCCAGTAGGTGGGGGGCAGGGGCCAACGCCCTGACTTTC.